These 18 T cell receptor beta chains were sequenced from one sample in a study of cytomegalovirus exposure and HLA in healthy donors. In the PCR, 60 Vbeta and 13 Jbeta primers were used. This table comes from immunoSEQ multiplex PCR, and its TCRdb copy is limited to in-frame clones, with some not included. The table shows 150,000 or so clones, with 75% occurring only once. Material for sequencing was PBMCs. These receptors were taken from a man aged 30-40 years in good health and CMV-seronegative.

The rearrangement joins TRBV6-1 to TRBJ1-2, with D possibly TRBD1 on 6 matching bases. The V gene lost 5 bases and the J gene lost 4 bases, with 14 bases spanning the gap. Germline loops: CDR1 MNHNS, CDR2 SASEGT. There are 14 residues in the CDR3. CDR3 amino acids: CASSNSQGSYGYTF. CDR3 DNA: TGTGCCAGCAGTAATAGCCAGGGGAGCTATGGCTACACCTTC.

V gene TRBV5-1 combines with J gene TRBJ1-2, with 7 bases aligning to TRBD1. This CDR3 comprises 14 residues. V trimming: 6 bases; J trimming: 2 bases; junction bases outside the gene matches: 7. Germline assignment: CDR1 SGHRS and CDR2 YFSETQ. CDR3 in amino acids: CASKTGLVNYGYTF. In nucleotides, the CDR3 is TGCGCCAGCAAGACAGGGTTGGTGAACTATGGCTACACCTTC.

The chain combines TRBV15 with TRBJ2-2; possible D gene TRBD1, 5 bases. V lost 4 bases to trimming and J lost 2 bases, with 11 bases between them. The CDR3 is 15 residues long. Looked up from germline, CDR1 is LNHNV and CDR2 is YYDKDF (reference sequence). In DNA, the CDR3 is TGTGCCACCAGCAAAGGGGCCCAAAACACCGGGGAGCTGTTTTTT. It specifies CATSKGAQNTGELFF.

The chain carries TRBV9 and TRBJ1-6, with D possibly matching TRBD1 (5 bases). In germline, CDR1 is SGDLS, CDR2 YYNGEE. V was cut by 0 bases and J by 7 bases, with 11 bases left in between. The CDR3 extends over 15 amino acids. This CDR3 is CASSVEGLYNSPLHF. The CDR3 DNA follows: TGTGCCAGCAGCGTAGAGGGACTCTACAATTCACCCCTCCACTTT.

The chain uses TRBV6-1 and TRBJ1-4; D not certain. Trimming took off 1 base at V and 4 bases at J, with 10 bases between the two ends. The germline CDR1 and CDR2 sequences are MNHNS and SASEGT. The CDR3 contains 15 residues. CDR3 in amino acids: CASSEVYSLNEKLFF. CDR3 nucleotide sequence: TGTGCCAGCAGTGAAGTGTACAGCCTTAATGAAAAACTGTTTTTT.

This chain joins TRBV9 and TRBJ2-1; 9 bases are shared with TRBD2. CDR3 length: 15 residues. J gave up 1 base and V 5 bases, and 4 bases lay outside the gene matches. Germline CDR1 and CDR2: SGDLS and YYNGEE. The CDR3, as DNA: TGTGCCAGCAGTGGGACTAGCAGATCCTACAATGAGCAGTTCTTC. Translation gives CASSGTSRSYNEQFF.

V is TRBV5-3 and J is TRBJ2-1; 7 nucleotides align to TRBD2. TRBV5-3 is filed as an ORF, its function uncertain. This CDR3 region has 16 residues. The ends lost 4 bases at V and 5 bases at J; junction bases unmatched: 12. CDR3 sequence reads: CARSTFLAAFDNEQFF. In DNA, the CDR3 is TGTGCCAGAAGCACCTTCCTAGCGGCGTTCGACAATGAGCAGTTCTTC.

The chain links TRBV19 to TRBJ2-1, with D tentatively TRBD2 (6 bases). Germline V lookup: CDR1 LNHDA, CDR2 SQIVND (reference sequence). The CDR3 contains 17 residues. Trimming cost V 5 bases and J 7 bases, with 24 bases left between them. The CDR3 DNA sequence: TGTGCCAGTAGTGAGGGACTCCCTGCTGCCCTCGGGAATGAGCAGTTCTTC. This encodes CASSEGLPAALGNEQFF.

CDR3 nucleotides: TGTGCCAGCAGCGAACAGGGGGTTGGAACTGAAGCTTTCTTT. Amino acid sequence: CASSEQGVGTEAFF. The V gene is TRBV9, the J gene TRBJ1-1, with TRBD1 matching 8 bases. The CDR3 totals 14 residues. The ends lost 3 bases at V and 5 bases at J; junction bases unmatched: 6. Germline lookup yields CDR1 SGDLS and CDR2 YYNGEE.

The CDR3 region has the DNA TGTGCCATCAGCGCGGGACAGACCCAAAACACCATATATTTT. Amino acid sequence: CAISAGQTQNTIYF. The rearrangement links TRBV10-3 to TRBJ1-3; 7 nucleotides line up with TRBD1. The CDR3 extends over 14 amino acids. The V gene end was trimmed by 6 bases and the J gene end by 6 bases; junction bases not matched to a gene: 8. Germline assignment: CDR1 ENHRY and CDR2 SYGVKD.

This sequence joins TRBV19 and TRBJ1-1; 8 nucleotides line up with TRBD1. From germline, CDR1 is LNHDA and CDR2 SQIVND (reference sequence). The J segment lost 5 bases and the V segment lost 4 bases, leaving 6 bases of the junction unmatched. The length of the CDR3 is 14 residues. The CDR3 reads CASSTIDRGTEAFF. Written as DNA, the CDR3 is TGTGCCAGTAGTACGATAGACAGGGGTACTGAAGCTTTCTTT.

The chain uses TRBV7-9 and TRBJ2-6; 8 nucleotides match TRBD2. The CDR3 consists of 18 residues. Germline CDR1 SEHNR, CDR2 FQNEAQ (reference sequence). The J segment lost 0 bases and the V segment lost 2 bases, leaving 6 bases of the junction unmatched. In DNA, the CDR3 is TGTGCCAGCAGCTTACCGAAGCGGGGGCCCTCTGGGGCCAACGTCCTGACTTTC. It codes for CASSLPKRGPSGANVLTF.

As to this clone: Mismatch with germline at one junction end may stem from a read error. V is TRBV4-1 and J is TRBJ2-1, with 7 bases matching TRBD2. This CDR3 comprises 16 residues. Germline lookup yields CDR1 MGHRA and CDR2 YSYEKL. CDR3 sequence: CASSQEPSGTYHEQFF. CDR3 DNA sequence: TGCGCCAGCAGCCAAGAACCCAGCGGGACCTACCATGAGCAGTTCTTC.

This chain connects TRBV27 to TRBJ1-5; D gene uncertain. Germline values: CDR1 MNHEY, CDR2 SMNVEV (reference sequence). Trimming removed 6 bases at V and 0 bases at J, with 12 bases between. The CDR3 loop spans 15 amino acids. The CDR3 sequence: CASRPGGYSNQPQHF. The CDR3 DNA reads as TGTGCCAGCAGACCCGGAGGGTATAGCAATCAGCCCCAGCATTTT.

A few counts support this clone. CDR3 sequence reads: CAWDAGQGYEEQFF. The CDR3 region has the DNA TGTGCCTGGGACGCGGGACAGGGTTATGAAGAGCAGTTCTTC. The chain couples TRBV30 to TRBJ2-1; 9 positions agree with TRBD1. J gave up 10 bases and V 5 bases, and 12 bases lay outside the gene matches. The CDR3 is 14 amino acids. Germline CDR1 is GTSNPN and CDR2 is SVGIG (reference sequence).

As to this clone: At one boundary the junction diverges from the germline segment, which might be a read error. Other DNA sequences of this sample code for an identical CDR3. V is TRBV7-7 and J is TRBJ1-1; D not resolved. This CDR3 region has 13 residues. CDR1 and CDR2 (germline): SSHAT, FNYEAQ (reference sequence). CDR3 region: CASSLDRNTEAFF. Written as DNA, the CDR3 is TGTGCTAGCAGCTTAGATCGGAACACTGAAGCTTTCTTT.

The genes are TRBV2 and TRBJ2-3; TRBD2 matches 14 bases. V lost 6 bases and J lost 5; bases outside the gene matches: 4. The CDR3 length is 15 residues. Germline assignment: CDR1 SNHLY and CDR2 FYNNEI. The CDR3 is CASRGLAGVRDTQYF. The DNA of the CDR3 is TGTGCCAGCAGGGGACTAGCGGGGGTAAGAGATACGCAGTATTTT.

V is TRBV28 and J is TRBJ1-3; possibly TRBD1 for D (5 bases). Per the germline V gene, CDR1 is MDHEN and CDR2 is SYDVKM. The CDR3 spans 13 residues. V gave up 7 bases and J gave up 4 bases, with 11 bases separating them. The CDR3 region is CASTRTNGNTIYF. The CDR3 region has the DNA TGTGCCAGCACCCGGACAAACGGAAACACCATATATTTT.